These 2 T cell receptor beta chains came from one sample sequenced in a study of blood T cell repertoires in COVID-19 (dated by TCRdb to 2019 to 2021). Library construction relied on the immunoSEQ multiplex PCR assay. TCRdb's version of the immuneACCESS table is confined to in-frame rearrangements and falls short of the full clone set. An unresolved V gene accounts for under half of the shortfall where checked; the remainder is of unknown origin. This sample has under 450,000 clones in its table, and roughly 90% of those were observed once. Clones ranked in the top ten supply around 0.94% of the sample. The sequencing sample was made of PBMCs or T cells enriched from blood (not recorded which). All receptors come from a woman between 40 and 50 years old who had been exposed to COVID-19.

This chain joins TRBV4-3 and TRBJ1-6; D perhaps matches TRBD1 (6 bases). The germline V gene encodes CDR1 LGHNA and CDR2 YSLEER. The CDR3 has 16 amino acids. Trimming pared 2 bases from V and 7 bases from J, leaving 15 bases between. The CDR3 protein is CASSQQGSRLNSPLHF. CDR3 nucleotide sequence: TGCGCCAGCAGCCAACAGGGGTCCCGACTCAATTCACCCCTCCACTTT.

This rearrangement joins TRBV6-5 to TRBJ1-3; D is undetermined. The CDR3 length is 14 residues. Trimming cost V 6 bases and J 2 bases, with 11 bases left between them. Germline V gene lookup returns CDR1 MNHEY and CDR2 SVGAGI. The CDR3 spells CASRSETPGNTIYF. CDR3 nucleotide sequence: TGTGCCAGCAGGTCAGAAACGCCTGGAAACACCATATATTTT.